Listed below are T cell receptor beta chains from one sample, sequenced in a study of blood T cell repertoires in COVID-19. Using immunoSEQ multiplex PCR, the repertoire was profiled, and TCRdb retains in-frame clones only, with some absent. The sample has some 130,000 clones, 90% seen once; the top ten hold roughly 3.7%. Sequenced sample: peripheral blood. These receptors came from a man over 45 with active COVID-19. CDR3s include the opening cysteine and the closing phenylalanine or tryptophan. Fields, in order: V gene, clone size, CDR3 length, D gene, J gene, CDR3 protein, CDR3 DNA. A D gene is named only where the DNA matches it firmly. The listing skips clone size in some rows; elsewhere it reads once, few, many or a size class.

>TRBV11-2|.|16|TRBD2|TRBJ2-1
CASSPRSSGAGNEQFF
TGTGCCAGCAGCCCAAGAAGTAGCGGGGCAGGCAATGAGCAGTTCTTC
>TRBV29-1|.|14|.|TRBJ1-1
CSVHRSGEDTEAFF
TGCAGCGTTCATCGATCGGGGGAGGACACTGAAGCTTTCTTT
>TRBV6-5|.|15|.|TRBJ1-1
CASSRGTSQNTEAFF
TGTGCCAGCAGCCGCGGGACTTCTCAGAACACTGAAGCTTTCTTT
>TRBV5-4|.|15|.|TRBJ2-1
CASSLGGGVYNEQFF
TGTGCCAGCAGCTTGGGAGGCGGGGTATACAATGAGCAGTTCTTC
>TRBV11-1|.|13|.|TRBJ1-1
CASRLDRNTEAFF
TGTGCCAGCAGGCTAGACAGGAACACTGAAGCTTTCTTT
>TRBV19|.|13|.|TRBJ1-1
CASAAGPNTEAFF
TGTGCCAGCGCGGCGGGCCCGAACACTGAAGCTTTCTTT
>TRBV5-1|.|15|TRBD2|TRBJ2-5
CASSPQAGGQETQYF
TGCGCCAGCAGCCCCCAAGCGGGGGGACAAGAGACCCAGTACTTC
>TRBV6-6|few|12|.|TRBJ2-1
CASSHTHNEQFF
TGTGCCAGCAGTCACACACACAATGAGCAGTTCTTC
>TRBV2|.|15|TRBD2|TRBJ2-5
CASSGLAGGQETQYF
TGTGCCAGCAGTGGATTAGCGGGGGGGCAAGAGACCCAGTACTTC
>TRBV11-3|.|14|.|TRBJ1-1
CASRLNRDSTEAFF
TGTGCCAGCAGACTAAACAGGGATAGCACTGAAGCTTTCTTT
>TRBV5-1|.|15|TRBD2|TRBJ2-5
CASSWRGAREETQYF
TGCGCCAGCAGCTGGCGGGGGGCCCGGGAGGAGACCCAGTACTTC
>TRBV28|.|16|TRBD2|TRBJ2-1
CASSTISGGSYNEQFF
TGTGCCAGCAGTACGATAAGCGGGGGCTCCTACAATGAGCAGTTCTTC
>TRBV2|.|13|.|TRBJ1-2
CASSPYDSYGYTF
TGTGCCAGCAGTCCCTACGACTCCTATGGCTACACCTTC
>TRBV5-1|.|14|TRBD1|TRBJ2-3
CASSLGNTGDTQYF
TGCGCCAGCAGCTTGGGAAATACAGGGGACACGCAGTATTTT
>TRBV3-1/TRBV3-2|.|15|.|TRBJ2-5
CASSKTGTAQETQYF
TGTGCCAGCAGCAAAACAGGGACGGCACAAGAGACCCAGTACTTC
>TRBV5-6|.|14|.|TRBJ1-3
CASRPRGGGNTIYF
TGTGCCAGCAGACCAAGGGGGGGTGGAAACACCATATATTTT
>TRBV19|.|15|TRBD2|TRBJ2-2
CASSITSGNTGELFF
TGTGCCAGTAGTATTACTAGCGGGAACACCGGGGAGCTGTTTTTT
>TRBV4-2|.|16|.|TRBJ2-5
CASSQERGGVEETQYF
TGTGCCAGCAGCCAAGAGAGAGGAGGGGTAGAAGAGACCCAGTACTTC
>TRBV11-2|.|13|.|TRBJ1-4
CASSPKSSEKLFF
TGTGCCAGCAGCCCGAAGTCCAGTGAAAAACTGTTTTTT
>TRBV5-4|.|16|.|TRBJ2-3
CASSRRTLPTTDTQYF
TGTGCCAGCAGCCGCCGGACTTTGCCGACCACAGATACGCAGTATTTT
>TRBV18|.|14|.|TRBJ2-5
CASSPSQGRETQYF
TGTGCCAGCTCCCCGTCACAGGGGAGGGAGACCCAGTACTTC
>TRBV5-1|.|14|TRBD2|TRBJ2-7
CASSAGLAGEEQYF
TGCGCCAGCAGCGCTGGACTAGCGGGGGAGGAGCAGTACTTC